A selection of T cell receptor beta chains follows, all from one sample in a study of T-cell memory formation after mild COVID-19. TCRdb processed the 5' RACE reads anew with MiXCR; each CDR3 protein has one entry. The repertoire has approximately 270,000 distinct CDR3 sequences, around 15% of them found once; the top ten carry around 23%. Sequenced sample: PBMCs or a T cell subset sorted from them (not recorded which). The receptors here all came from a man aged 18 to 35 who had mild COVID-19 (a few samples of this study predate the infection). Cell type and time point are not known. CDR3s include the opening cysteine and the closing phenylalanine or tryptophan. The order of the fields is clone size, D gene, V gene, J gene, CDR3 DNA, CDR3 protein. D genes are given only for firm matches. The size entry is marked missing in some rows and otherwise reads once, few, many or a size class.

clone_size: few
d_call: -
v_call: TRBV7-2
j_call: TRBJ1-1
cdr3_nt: TGTGCCAGCAGCCCCGAGACAGCGAACACTGAAGCTTTCTTT
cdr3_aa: CASSPETANTEAFF

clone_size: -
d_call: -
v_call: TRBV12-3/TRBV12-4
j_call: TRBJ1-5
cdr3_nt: TGTGCCAGCAGGCAGGGGAATAGCAATCAGCCCCAGCATTTT
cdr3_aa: CASRQGNSNQPQHF

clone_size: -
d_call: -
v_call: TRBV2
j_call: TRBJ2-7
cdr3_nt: TGTGCCAGCAGTGGTCCCAACTGGGGGGACCTCTTGGTAGATGAGCAGTACTTC
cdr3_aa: CASSGPNWGDLLVDEQYF

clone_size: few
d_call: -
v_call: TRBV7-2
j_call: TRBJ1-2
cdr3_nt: TGTGCCAGCAGCTTAGGCTGGTATAGCTACACCTTC
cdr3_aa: CASSLGWYSYTF

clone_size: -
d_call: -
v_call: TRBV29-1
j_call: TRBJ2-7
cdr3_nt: TGCAGCGCCCTCCGTGGCTACGAGCAGTACTTC
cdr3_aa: CSALRGYEQYF

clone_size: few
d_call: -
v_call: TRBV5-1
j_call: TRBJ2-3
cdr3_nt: TGCGCCAGCAGGCAGCTCTCTAGCACAGATACGCAGTATTTT
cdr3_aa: CASRQLSSTDTQYF

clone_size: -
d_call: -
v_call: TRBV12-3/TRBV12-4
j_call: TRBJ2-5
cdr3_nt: TGTGCCAGCGGTTTCCAAGAGACCCAGTACTTC
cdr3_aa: CASGFQETQYF

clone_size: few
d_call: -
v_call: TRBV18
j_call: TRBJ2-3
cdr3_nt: TGTGCCAGCTCTCCCCAAGTGGAAGATACGCAGTATTTT
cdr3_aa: CASSPQVEDTQYF

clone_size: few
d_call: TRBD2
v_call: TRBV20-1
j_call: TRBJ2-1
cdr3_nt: TGCAGTGCTAGAGATGTATCTGGCGGGGGGGCCTACAATGAGCAGTTCTTC
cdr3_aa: CSARDVSGGGAYNEQFF

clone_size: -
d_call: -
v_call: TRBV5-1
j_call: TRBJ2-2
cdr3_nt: TGCGCCAGCAGCACGACAGTCGGGGAGCTGTTTTTT
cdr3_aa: CASSTTVGELFF

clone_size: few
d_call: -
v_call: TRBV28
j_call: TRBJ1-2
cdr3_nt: TGTGCCAGCAGTACACGGGGGGCGAATGGCTACACCTTC
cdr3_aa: CASSTRGANGYTF

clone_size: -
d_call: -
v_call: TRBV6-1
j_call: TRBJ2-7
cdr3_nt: TGTGCCAGCAGCGCGGGACAGTACGAGCAGTACTTC
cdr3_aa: CASSAGQYEQYF

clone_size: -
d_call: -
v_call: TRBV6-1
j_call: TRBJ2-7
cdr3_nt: TGTGCCAGCAGTGAGTGGGGGGCCAGCTCCTACGAGCAGTACTTC
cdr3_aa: CASSEWGASSYEQYF

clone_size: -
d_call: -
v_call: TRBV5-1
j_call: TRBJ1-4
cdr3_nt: TGCGCCAGCAGCTCGGGCCGTATACCGTCAACTAATGAAAAACTGTTTTTT
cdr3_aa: CASSSGRIPSTNEKLFF

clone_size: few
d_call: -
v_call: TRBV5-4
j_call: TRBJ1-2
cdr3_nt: TGTGCCAGCAGCTTGGACAGGCATTATGGCTACACCTTC
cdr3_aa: CASSLDRHYGYTF

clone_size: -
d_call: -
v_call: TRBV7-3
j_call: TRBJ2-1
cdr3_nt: TGTGCCAGCAGCGGCGGGGACAATGAGCAGTTCTTC
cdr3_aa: CASSGGDNEQFF

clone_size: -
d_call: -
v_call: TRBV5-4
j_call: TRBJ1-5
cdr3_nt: TGTGCCAGCAGCAATCCAGACAGATCCCAGCCCCAGCATTTT
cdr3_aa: CASSNPDRSQPQHF

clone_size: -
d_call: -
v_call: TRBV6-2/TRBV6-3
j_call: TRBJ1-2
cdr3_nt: TGTGCCAGCAGTTACGTTCTGAGATTCCTCTATGGCTACACCTTC
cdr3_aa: CASSYVLRFLYGYTF

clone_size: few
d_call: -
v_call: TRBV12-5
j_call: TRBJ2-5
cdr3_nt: TGTGCTAGTGGTTATCAAACAGGGCCCCAAGAGACCCAGTACTTC
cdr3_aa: CASGYQTGPQETQYF

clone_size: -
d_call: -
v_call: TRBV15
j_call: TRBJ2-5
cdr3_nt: TGTGCCACCAGCAGAGAGGGGCGCGTTGTGTCAGGAGAGACCCAGTACTTC
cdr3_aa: CATSREGRVVSGETQYF

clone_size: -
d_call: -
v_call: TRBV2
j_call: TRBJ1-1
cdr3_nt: TGTGCCAGCACCCTGCAGGGGAAAGGGACTGAAGCTTTCTTT
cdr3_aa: CASTLQGKGTEAFF

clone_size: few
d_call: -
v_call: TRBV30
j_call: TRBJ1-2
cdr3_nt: TGTGCCGGGGGGACCTGGGGAACTAACTATGGCTACACCTTC
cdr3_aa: CAGGTWGTNYGYTF

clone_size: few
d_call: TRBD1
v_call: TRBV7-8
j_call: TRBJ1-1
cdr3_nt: TGTGCCAGCAGAGCTAGCGGGACAGGGATTTTGAACACTGAAGCTTTCTTT
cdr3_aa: CASRASGTGILNTEAFF

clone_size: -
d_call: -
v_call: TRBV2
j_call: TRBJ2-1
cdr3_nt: TGTGCCAGCAGCTCGACAGACAATGAGCAGTTCTTC
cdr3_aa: CASSSTDNEQFF

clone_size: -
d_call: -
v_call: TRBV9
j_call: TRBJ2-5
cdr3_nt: TGTGCCAGCAGCCCCCGAAGGGTCCAAGAGACCCAGTACTTC
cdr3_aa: CASSPRRVQETQYF

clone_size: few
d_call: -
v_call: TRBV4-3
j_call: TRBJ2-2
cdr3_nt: TGCGCCAGCAGCCAAGTTGCAAGGTGGCCCGGGGAGCTGTTTTTT
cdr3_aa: CASSQVARWPGELFF

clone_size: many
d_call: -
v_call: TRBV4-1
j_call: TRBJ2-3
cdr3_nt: TGCGCCAGCAGCCAAGAGGCCAGCCCTAGCACAGATACGCAGTATTTT
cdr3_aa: CASSQEASPSTDTQYF

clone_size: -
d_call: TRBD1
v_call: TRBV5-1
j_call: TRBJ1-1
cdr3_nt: TGCGCCAGCAGCTTGGGAGGACAGGTCAACACTGAAGCTTTCTTT
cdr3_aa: CASSLGGQVNTEAFF

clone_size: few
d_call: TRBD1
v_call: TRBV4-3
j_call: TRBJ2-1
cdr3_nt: TGCGCCAGCAGCCCAGGATTTTGGACAGGGGTGAATGAGCAGTTCTTC
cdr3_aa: CASSPGFWTGVNEQFF

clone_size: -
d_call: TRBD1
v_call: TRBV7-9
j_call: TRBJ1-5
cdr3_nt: TGTGCCAGCAGCCGCTCGGGACAGAGTGCGAATCAGCCCCAGCATTTT
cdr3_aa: CASSRSGQSANQPQHF

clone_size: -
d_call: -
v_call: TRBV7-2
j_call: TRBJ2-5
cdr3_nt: TGTGCCAGCAGCTACTTTTGGGGGGCTACAGAGACCCAGTACTTC
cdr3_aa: CASSYFWGATETQYF

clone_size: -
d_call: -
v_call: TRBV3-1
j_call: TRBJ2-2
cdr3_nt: TGTGCCAGCAGCCAAAAAGGCACCGGGGAGCTGTTTTTT
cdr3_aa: CASSQKGTGELFF

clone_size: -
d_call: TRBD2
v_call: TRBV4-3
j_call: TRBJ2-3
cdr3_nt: TGCGCCAGCAGCCAATCACGGGGGGGCGTCTCAGATACGCAGTATTTT
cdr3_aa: CASSQSRGGVSDTQYF

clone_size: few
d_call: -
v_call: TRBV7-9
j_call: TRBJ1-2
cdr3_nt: TGTGCCAGCAGCCGGACGGATTTCTATGGCTACACCTTC
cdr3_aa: CASSRTDFYGYTF

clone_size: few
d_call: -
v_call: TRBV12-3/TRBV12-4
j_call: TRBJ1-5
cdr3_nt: TGTGCCAGCAGTGGGGGCCCTTCTAAGAGGACCCAGCATTTT
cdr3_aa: CASSGGPSKRTQHF

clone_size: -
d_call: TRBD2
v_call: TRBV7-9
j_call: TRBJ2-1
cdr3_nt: TGTGCCAGCGGAGGACTAGCGGGGCCCTCGGGTGAGCAGTTCTTC
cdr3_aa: CASGGLAGPSGEQFF

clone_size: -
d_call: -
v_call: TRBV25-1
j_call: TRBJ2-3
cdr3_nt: TGTGCCAGCAGTGCGGCTGGCTTCCTCAGCACAGATACGCAGTATTTT
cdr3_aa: CASSAAGFLSTDTQYF

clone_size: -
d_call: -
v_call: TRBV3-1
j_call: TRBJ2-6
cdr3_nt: TGTGCCAGCAGCCCCGGGACGCCTCCTGGGGCCAACGTCCTGACTTTC
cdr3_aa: CASSPGTPPGANVLTF

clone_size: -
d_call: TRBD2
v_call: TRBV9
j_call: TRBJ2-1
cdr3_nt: TGTGCCAGCAGCCCCCGGACTAGCCTCCTCAATGAGCAGTTCTTC
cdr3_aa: CASSPRTSLLNEQFF

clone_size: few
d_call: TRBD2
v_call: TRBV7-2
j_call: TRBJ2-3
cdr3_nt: TGTGCCAGCAGCTCCGCCCTAGCGGGGGCGCCCACAGATACGCAGTATTTT
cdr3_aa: CASSSALAGAPTDTQYF

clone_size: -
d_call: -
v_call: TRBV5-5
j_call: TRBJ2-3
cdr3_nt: TGTGCCAGCAGCAGCAGGGGCCTTACAGATACGCAGTATTTT
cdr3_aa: CASSSRGLTDTQYF

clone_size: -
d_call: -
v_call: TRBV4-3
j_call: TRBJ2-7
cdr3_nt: TGCGCCAGCAGCCAAGACCCAGGGAGATCTTATGAGCAGTACTTC
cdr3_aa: CASSQDPGRSYEQYF

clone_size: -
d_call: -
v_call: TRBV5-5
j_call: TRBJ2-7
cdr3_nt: TGTGCCAGCAGCTTGGACCCCTCTATCTACGAGCAGTACTTC
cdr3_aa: CASSLDPSIYEQYF

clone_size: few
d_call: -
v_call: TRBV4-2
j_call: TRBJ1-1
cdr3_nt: TGTGCCAGCAGCCAAGATCTTACGGCGCCCCGAATGAACACTGAAGCTTTCTTT
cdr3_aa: CASSQDLTAPRMNTEAFF

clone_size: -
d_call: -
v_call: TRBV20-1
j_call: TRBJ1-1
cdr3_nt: TGCAGTGCTAGTTACGGGGGCGAAAATGAAGCTTTCTTT
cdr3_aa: CSASYGGENEAFF

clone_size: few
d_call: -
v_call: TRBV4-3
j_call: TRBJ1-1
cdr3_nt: TGCGCCAGCAGCCCGCATCTAACCGGGACACTTGTCGATACTGAAGCTTTCTTT
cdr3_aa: CASSPHLTGTLVDTEAFF

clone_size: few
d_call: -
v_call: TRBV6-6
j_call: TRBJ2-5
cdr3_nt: TGTGCCAGCAGTTACGGGGACATGGGAGAGACCCAGTACTTC
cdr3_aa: CASSYGDMGETQYF

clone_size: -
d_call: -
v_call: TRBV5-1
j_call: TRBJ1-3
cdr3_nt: TGCGCCAGCAGCTTGGGGGTTGCTGGAAACACCATATATTTT
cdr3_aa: CASSLGVAGNTIYF

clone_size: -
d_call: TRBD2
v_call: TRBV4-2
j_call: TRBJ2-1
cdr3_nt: TGTGCCAGCAGCCAATTAGCGGGTCTGTCCATGTTCTTC
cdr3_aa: CASSQLAGLSMFF

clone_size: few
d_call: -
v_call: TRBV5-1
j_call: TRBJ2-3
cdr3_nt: TGCGCCAGCAGCCCCTTCCAGGGTCCCCTAGGGGATACGCAGTATTTT
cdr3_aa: CASSPFQGPLGDTQYF

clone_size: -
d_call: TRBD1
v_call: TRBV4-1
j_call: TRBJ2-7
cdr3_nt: TGCGCCAGCAGCCAGCCCGGGACAGGCTACGAGCAGTACTTC
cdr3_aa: CASSQPGTGYEQYF

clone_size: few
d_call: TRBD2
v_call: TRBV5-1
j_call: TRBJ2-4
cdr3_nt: TGCGCCAGCAGCCCCGCCTTAGCGGGACTAGCCAAAAACATTCAGTACTTC
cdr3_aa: CASSPALAGLAKNIQYF

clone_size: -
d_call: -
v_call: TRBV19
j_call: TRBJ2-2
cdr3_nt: TGTGCCAGTAGGAGGGACCCTAGGTCCGGGGAGCTGTTTTTT
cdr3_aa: CASRRDPRSGELFF

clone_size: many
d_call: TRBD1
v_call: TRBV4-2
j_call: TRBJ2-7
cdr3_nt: TGTGCCAGCAGCCAAGAACAGGGGGCTTATTACGAGCAGTACTTC
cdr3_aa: CASSQEQGAYYEQYF

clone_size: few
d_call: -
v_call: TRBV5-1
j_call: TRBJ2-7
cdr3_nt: TGCGCCAGCAGCTTGGGACAGACGAGCTCCTACGAGCAGTACTTC
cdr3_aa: CASSLGQTSSYEQYF

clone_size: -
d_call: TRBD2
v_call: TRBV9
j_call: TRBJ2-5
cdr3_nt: TGTGCCAGCAGCGTATTCGCTAGCGGGAAAGAGACCCAGTACTTC
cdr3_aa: CASSVFASGKETQYF

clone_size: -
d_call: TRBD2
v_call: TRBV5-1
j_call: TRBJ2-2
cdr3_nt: TGCGCCAGCAGCCGGGAGGGGAGTCGCGATCGCGGGGAGCTGTTTTTT
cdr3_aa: CASSREGSRDRGELFF